This entry lists 19 T cell receptor beta chains sequenced from one sample in a study of blood T cell repertoires in COVID-19. Only in-frame clones appear in the TCRdb table, and some are missing; sequencing was by immunoSEQ multiplex PCR. The profile shows 250,000 to 400,000 clones, around 89% of them singletons. The material sequenced was peripheral blood. The receptors come from a woman aged 25 to 39 with COVID-19, enrolled during active disease.

The chain joins TRBV6-5 to TRBJ1-6; D is possibly TRBD1 (5 bases). V gave up 7 bases and J gave up 3 bases, with 13 bases separating them. Germline-derived CDR1 and CDR2 are MNHEY and SVGAGI. The CDR3 is 15 amino acids. CDR3 DNA: TGTGCCAGCATGGGGAGGCAGGGCTATAATTCACCCCTCCACTTT. It yields the protein CASMGRQGYNSPLHF.

The CDR3 spells CATSDSFGQGAEYPSPLHF. The CDR3 nucleotides read TGTGCCACCAGTGATTCATTTGGACAGGGTGCAGAGTATCCTTCACCCCTCCACTTT. The V gene is TRBV24-1, the J gene TRBJ1-6; 8 positions agree with TRBD1. With V trimmed by 2 bases and J by 9 bases, 17 bases remained unmatched. CDR1 KGHDR and CDR2 SFDVKD come from the germline V gene. CDR3 size: 19 residues.

V gene TRBV7-9 combines with J gene TRBJ1-6; TRBD1 might be the D (6 bases). Trimming took off 4 bases at V and 4 bases at J, with 14 bases between the two ends. The CDR3 has 16 residues. Germline V gene lookup returns CDR1 SEHNR and CDR2 FQNEAQ (reference sequence). CDR3 sequence reads: CASSSPTGVYNSPLHF. The CDR3 nucleotides read TGTGCCAGCAGCTCGCCGACAGGAGTTTATAATTCACCCCTCCACTTT.

The CDR3 spells CASREIQGSGQPQHF. The CDR3 region has the DNA TGTGCCAGCAGGGAGATACAGGGCTCTGGGCAGCCCCAGCATTTT. The chain recombines TRBV6-5 with TRBJ1-5; the D gene is possibly TRBD1 (6 bases). The V and J ends lost 6 bases and 7 bases respectively, with 19 bases between them. The CDR3 covers 15 residues. The germline CDR1 and CDR2 sequences are MNHEY and SVGAGI.

The gene calls are TRBV2 and TRBJ1-6, with D tentatively TRBD1 (6 bases). Per germline, CDR1 SNHLY and CDR2 FYNNEI. Trimming took 6 bases from V and 9 from J, leaving 15 bases between them. This CDR3 has 14 residues. The CDR3 spells CASSADSSGSPLHF. Written as DNA, the CDR3 is TGTGCCAGCAGCGCGGACAGTTCTGGTTCACCCCTCCACTTT. Supplemented by reference TRBV2 and TRBJ1-6, the full variable domain reads EPEVTQTPSHQVTQMGQEVILRCVPISNHLYFYWYRQILGQKVEFLVSFYNNEISEKSEIFDDQFSVERPDGSNFTLKIRSTKLEDSAMYFCASSADSSGSPLHFGNGTRLTVT.

The genes are TRBV19 and TRBJ1-4; the D gene is possibly TRBD1 (5 bases). The CDR3 runs to 15 residues. The V end lost 3 bases, the J end lost 8 bases, and 16 bases lay between the germline ends. Germline V gene data show CDR1 as LNHDA and CDR2 as SQIVND (reference sequence). Here the CDR3 reads CASSISGALLEKLFF. In nucleotides, the CDR3 is TGTGCCAGTAGTATTTCTGGGGCTTTGTTGGAAAAACTGTTTTTT.

The chain carries TRBV30 and TRBJ1-5; 12 bases are shared with TRBD1. Germline V gene lookup returns CDR1 GTSNPN and CDR2 SVGIG (reference sequence). Unmatched junction bases numbered 7, after V lost 1 base and J lost 0 bases. This CDR3 contains 18 residues. The CDR3 DNA is TGTGCCTGGAGTGGAAGGGGACAGGGGGCGCTTAGCAATCAGCCCCAGCATTTT. It translates to CAWSGRGQGALSNQPQHF.

This clone was recorded only once. V is TRBV18 and J is TRBJ2-1; D is uncertain. With 3 bases removed from V and 6 bases from J, the gap between germline ends came to 18 bases. The CDR3 has 16 amino acids. The germline V gene encodes CDR1 KGHSH and CDR2 LQKENI. CDR3 sequence reads: CASSPPQVPPGNEQFF. The CDR3, as DNA: TGTGCCAGCTCACCCCCACAAGTCCCCCCAGGCAATGAGCAGTTCTTC. The complete variable domain, with remaining parts taken from reference TRBV18 and TRBJ2-1, reads NAGVMQNPRHLVRRRGQEARLRCSPMKGHSHVYWYRQLPEEGLKFMVYLQKENIIDESGMPKERFSAEFPKEGPSILRIQQVVRGDSAAYFCASSPPQVPPGNEQFFGPGTRLTVL.

This sequence joins TRBV11-2 and TRBJ1-2; D not resolved. The V gene's germline CDR1 is SGHAT and CDR2 FQNNGV. With 5 bases removed from V and 5 bases from J, the gap between germline ends came to 21 bases. The length of the CDR3 is 16 residues. The DNA of the CDR3 is TGTGCCAGCAGCCCATTTCCCCGGCGGAGAGCGTATGGCTACACCTTC. This gives the protein CASSPFPRRRAYGYTF.

In regard to this clone: One end of the junction is discordant with germline, which a read error may explain. The chain has TRBV3-1 (or the pseudogene TRBV3-2) and TRBJ1-1; D not resolved. The CDR3 has 13 residues. Per germline, CDR1 LGHDT and CDR2 YNNKEL (reference sequence). CDR3 residues: CASTQVKNTEAFF. CDR3 sequence (DNA): TGTGCCAGCACCCAAGTAAAGAACACTGAAGCTTTCTTT.

This rearrangement joins TRBV7-2 to TRBJ1-5; D is perhaps TRBD1 (5 bases). The CDR3 totals 14 residues. Between the trimmed V and J ends, which lost 5 bases and 7 bases, there was a span of 15 bases. Germline-derived CDR1 and CDR2 are SGHTA and FQGNSA. CDR3 region: CASSHGITGQPQHF. The DNA of the CDR3 is TGTGCCAGCAGCCATGGGATTACAGGACAGCCCCAGCATTTT. Full variable domain (missing parts from reference TRBV7-2 and TRBJ1-5): GAGVSQSPSNKVTEKGKDVELRCDPISGHTALYWYRQSLGQGLEFLIYFQGNSAPDKSGLPSDRFSAERTGGSVSTLTIQRTQQEDSAVYLCASSHGITGQPQHFGDGTRLSIL.

The chain combines TRBV7-3 with TRBJ2-3; 11 bases fit TRBD2. The CDR3 spans 16 residues. After removal of 0 bases from V and 4 bases from J, the junction contained 3 bases not matched to a gene. In germline, CDR1 is SGHTA, CDR2 FQGTGA. CDR3 DNA sequence: TGTGCCAGCAGCTTAACTAGCGGGGGGGCCCCAGATACGCAGTATTTT. Its protein is CASSLTSGGAPDTQYF.

V gene TRBV5-4 combines with J gene TRBJ1-2; tentative D call: TRBD1 (5 bases). Trimming took 4 bases from V and 6 from J, leaving 13 bases between them. The germline V gene encodes CDR1 SGHNT and CDR2 YYREEE (reference sequence). This CDR3 comprises 13 residues. The CDR3 reads CASSPPAGDGYTF. CDR3 nucleotide sequence: TGTGCCAGCAGCCCACCCGCGGGGGATGGCTACACCTTC.

The CDR3 spells CASSSRTGYTGELFF. The CDR3 nucleotides are TGTGCCAGCAGTTCCCGGACAGGATACACCGGGGAGCTGTTTTTT. The V gene is TRBV27, the J gene TRBJ2-2; 7 positions match TRBD1. Germline V gene data show CDR1 as MNHEY and CDR2 as SMNVEV (reference sequence). The CDR3 sequence is 15 residues long. The junction had 5 bases not matched to a gene; V was cut back by 4 bases and J by 3 bases.

This rearrangement joins TRBV6-5 to TRBJ1-5, with 8 bases that match TRBD1. This CDR3 comprises 14 residues. CDR1 and CDR2 (germline): MNHEY, SVGAGI. V shed 6 bases and J 4 bases; nucleotides not matched to a gene: 5. CDR3 region: CASRRTGTNQPQHF. CDR3 coding DNA: TGTGCCAGCAGGAGGACAGGGACGAATCAGCCCCAGCATTTT.

The chain employs TRBV5-1 and TRBJ2-7; a weak D match, TRBD2 (6 bases). The CDR3 has 15 amino acids. Germline V lookup: CDR1 SGHRS, CDR2 YFSETQ. Trimming removed 4 bases at V and 2 bases at J, with 16 bases between. In nucleotides, the CDR3 is TGCGCCAGCAGCCCCGGCCTCGGAGGGCCCTACGAGCAGTACTTC. It specifies CASSPGLGGPYEQYF.

The chain employs TRBV29-1 and TRBJ2-2, with 8 bases lining up with TRBD2. Germline CDR1 reads SQVTM; CDR2 reads ANQGSEA. Germline trimming cut 7 bases from V and 1 base from J; bases unmatched to any gene: 14. The CDR3 spans 17 residues. Here the CDR3 reads CSATYGTSLGNTGELFF. The CDR3 DNA follows: TGCAGCGCCACCTATGGGACTAGTCTTGGGAACACCGGGGAGCTGTTTTTT.

The chain combines TRBV30 with TRBJ2-7, with TRBD1 matching over 7 bases. CDR1 is GTSNPN, CDR2 SVGIG, per germline (reference sequence). This CDR3 spans 13 amino acids. V was clipped by 2 bases and J by 3 bases; unmatched bases: 4. As DNA, the CDR3 is TGTGCCTGGAGTCCCGGGACAGACTACGAGCAGTACTTC. It encodes CAWSPGTDYEQYF.

This sequence joins TRBV7-2 and TRBJ1-1; 10 bases map to TRBD1. The CDR3 loop spans 15 amino acids. Germline CDR1 is SGHTA and CDR2 is FQGNSA. Germline trimming cut 7 bases from V and 3 bases from J; bases unmatched to any gene: 8. The CDR3 loop reads CASTQTGGPYTEAFF. CDR3 bases: TGTGCCAGCACCCAGACAGGGGGCCCTTACACTGAAGCTTTCTTT.